This record covers a single T cell receptor (beta chain). The V end was cut by 6 bases, the J end by 0 bases, with 12 bases between. From germline, CDR1 is LNHDA and CDR2 SQIVND (reference sequence). The CDR3 is 15 amino acids. The data belong to a study of blood T cell repertoires in COVID-19. Only in-frame clones appear in the TCRdb table, and some are missing; sequencing was by immunoSEQ multiplex PCR. The data show around 150,000 clones, about three quarters seen once. The rearrangement links TRBV19 to TRBJ1-5; tentative D call: TRBD1 (6 bases). This clonotype was sampled from a man aged 60-69 years with acute or convalescent COVID-19. The specimen was peripheral blood. CDR3 in amino acids: CASSLGQHSNQPQHF. The CDR3 coding sequence is TGTGCCAGTAGCCTCGGACAGCATAGCAATCAGCCCCAGCATTTT.